This TCR beta chain was obtained from a study of cytomegalovirus exposure and HLA in healthy donors. Use of 60 Vbeta and 13 Jbeta primers characterized the PCR. TCRdb's table, derived via immunoSEQ multiplex PCR, lists solely in-frame clones and lacks some. The table lists 110,000 or so clones, roughly 70% of them singletons. The TCR originated in a man between 18 and 35 years old in good health and CMV-seropositive. Sequenced input: PBMCs.

The CDR3 DNA reads as TGTGCCAGCAGCTTAGGTCCGACAGAGTGGAACACCATATATTTT. Its translation: CASSLGPTEWNTIYF. The chain is built from TRBV7-9 and TRBJ1-3, with D possibly matching TRBD1 (5 bases). Between the trimmed V and J ends, which lost 1 base and 7 bases, there was a span of 14 bases. Per germline, CDR1 SEHNR and CDR2 FQNEAQ (reference sequence). The CDR3 spans 15 residues.